The text below deals with one TCR beta chain. The antigen remains unidentified. This sample is part of a study of CXCR3-negative and CXCR3-positive naive CD8 T cells. Via 5' RACE with UMI labels, TRB cDNA libraries were prepared. One entry per CDR3 protein, without DNA, is what TCRdb gives after re-calling the 5' RACE reads. With about 40,000 distinct CDR3 sequences in the sample, the ten largest clones hold around 1.9%. Germline CDR1 is DFQATT and CDR2 is SNEGSKA (reference sequence). This CDR3 has 14 amino acids. Every individual CD8+ T cell subset underwent sorting in triplicate at 330,000 or so cells apiece. Study results and limitations: Naive cells used TRBV-TRBJ genes in much the same way whether CXCR3-negative or CXCR3-positive; memory cells did not. Comparably high diversity marked both naive subsets, whereas memory CD8+ cells had much lower diversity.

V and J are TRBV20-1 and TRBJ2-7. The clonotype was recovered from a human donor in good health. Some clones in this sample may be carry-over from other donors' samples. Material: naive CXCR3- CD8+ T cells from blood. Subset indicated: CD45RO-CCR7+CD27+CD95- naive CD8+ T cells lacking CXCR3 (TNR3-). The CDR3 region is CSARDWNSLYEQYF.